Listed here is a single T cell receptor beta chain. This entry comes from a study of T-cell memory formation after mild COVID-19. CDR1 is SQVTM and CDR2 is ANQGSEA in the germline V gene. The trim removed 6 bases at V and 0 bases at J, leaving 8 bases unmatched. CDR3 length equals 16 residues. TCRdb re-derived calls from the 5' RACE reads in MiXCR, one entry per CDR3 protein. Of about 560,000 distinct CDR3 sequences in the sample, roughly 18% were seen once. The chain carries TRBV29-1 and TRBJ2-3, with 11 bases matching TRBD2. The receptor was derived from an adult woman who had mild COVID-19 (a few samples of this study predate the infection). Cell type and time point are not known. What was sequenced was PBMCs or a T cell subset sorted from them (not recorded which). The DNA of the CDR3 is TGCAGCGTCGGGGGGACTAGCGGTACTAGCACAGATACGCAGTATTTT. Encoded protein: CSVGGTSGTSTDTQYF.